Shown below are 17 T cell receptor beta chains from a single sample sequenced in a study of T cells after yellow fever vaccination. TCRdb redid the calling of the 5' RACE reads with MiXCR, one entry per CDR3 protein. The data hold about 580,000 distinct CDR3 sequences, with about 15% observed a single time. The sample in question was PBMCs, obtained 5 to 6 days after the first yellow fever vaccination. The receptors were sampled from a man aged 18 to 35 who received the YFV17D yellow fever vaccine.

This clonotype was recorded a few times. The genes are TRBV7-2 and TRBJ2-1, with 12 bases matching TRBD2. V was clipped by 5 bases and J by 7 bases; unmatched bases: 9. Germline assignment: CDR1 SGHTA and CDR2 FQGNSA. This CDR3 has 16 amino acids. Here the CDR3 DNA reads TGTGCCAGCAGCCAGGCGGCTAGCGGGGGGGTAAATGAGCAGTTCTTC. Protein sequence: CASSQAASGGVNEQFF. Filled out from reference TRBV7-2 and TRBJ2-1, the complete variable domain reads GAGVSQSPSNKVTEKGKDVELRCDPISGHTALYWYRQSLGQGLEFLIYFQGNSAPDKSGLPSDRFSAERTGGSVSTLTIQRTQQEDSAVYLCASSQAASGGVNEQFFGPGTRLTVL.

This sequence joins TRBV5-6 and TRBJ2-7; TRBD1 is a possible D gene (6 bases). With 4 bases removed from V and 0 bases from J, the gap between germline ends came to 8 bases. The germline V gene has CDR1 SGHDT and CDR2 YYEEEE. There are 13 residues in the CDR3. This CDR3 reads CASSTGHSYEQYV. In DNA form, the CDR3 reads TGTGCCAGCAGCACAGGGCACTCCTACGAGCAGTACGTC.

J is TRBJ2-1 and V is TRBV6-2 or TRBV6-3; the match to TRBD2 covers 11 bases. Germline lookup yields CDR1 MNHEY and CDR2 SVGEGT. V was clipped by 4 bases and J by 3 bases; unmatched bases: 2. This CDR3 has 15 amino acids. CDR3 sequence: CASSSGLADYNEQFF. In DNA form, the CDR3 reads TGTGCCAGCAGTTCGGGACTAGCGGACTACAATGAGCAGTTCTTC.

The CDR3 DNA reads as TGCAGCGTTGAAGATGAGGGGGGGGGTAATGAGCAGTTCTTC. It specifies CSVEDEGGGNEQFF. The rearrangement links TRBV29-1 to TRBJ2-1; tentatively, D is TRBD2 (7 bases). Germline-derived CDR1 and CDR2 are SQVTM and ANQGSEA. The CDR3 length is 14 residues. V lost 0 bases and J 7 bases, leaving 13 bases between the germline ends.

This clonotype has just a few counts. This sequence joins TRBV10-2 and TRBJ1-5; D unclear. Trimming removed 4 bases from V and 4 bases from J, with 11 bases in between. The CDR3 extends over 14 amino acids. Looked up from germline, CDR1 is WSHSY and CDR2 is SAAADI. The CDR3 spells CASSAGPNNQPQHF. CDR3 bases: TGCGCCAGCAGTGCCGGGCCGAATAATCAGCCCCAGCATTTT.

The V call is TRBV7-3, the J call TRBJ1-6; 9 nucleotides match TRBD1. This CDR3 has 13 residues. Germline CDR1 SGHTA, CDR2 FQGTGA. Unmatched junction bases numbered 7, after V lost 9 bases and J lost 10 bases. The CDR3 reads CASAGDRDSPLHF. The DNA of the CDR3 is TGTGCCAGTGCGGGGGACAGGGACTCACCCCTCCACTTT.

The chain couples TRBV4-1 to TRBJ1-2; weak D call: TRBD1 (5 bases). Trimming removed 0 bases at V and 0 bases at J, with 11 bases between. The CDR3 consists of 16 residues. The germline V gene encodes CDR1 MGHRA and CDR2 YSYEKL. CDR3 nucleotides: TGCGCCAGCAGCCAAGATCCACAGGCCGCTAACTATGGCTACACCTTC. Translation gives CASSQDPQAANYGYTF.

This clonotype was seen many times. The chain is built from TRBV7-2 and TRBJ1-1; D is perhaps TRBD1 (6 bases). The CDR3 extends over 15 amino acids. Germline loops: CDR1 SGHTA, CDR2 FQGNSA. V shed 5 bases and J shed 1 base, with 14 bases lying between them. CDR3 region: CASSLKQGRNTEAFF. DNA of the CDR3: TGTGCCAGCAGCCTAAAACAGGGCAGGAACACTGAAGCTTTCTTT.

A single count supports this clonotype. The chain uses TRBV12-3 or TRBV12-4 and TRBJ1-2; 8 positions agree with TRBD1. This CDR3 is built from 15 residues. Trimming took 6 bases from V and 0 from J; bases not matched to a gene: 6. The DNA of the CDR3 is TGTGCCAGCAGGCGGACAGGGAGAACTAACTATGGCTACACCTTC. This translates into CASRRTGRTNYGYTF.

This clonotype appeared a few times. The genes are TRBV9 and TRBJ2-1, with D possibly being TRBD2 (5 bases). CDR1 and CDR2 from the germline V gene are SGDLS and YYNGEE. CDR3 length: 18 residues. V was shortened by 3 bases and J by 0 bases, with 19 bases between the two germline ends. The CDR3 loop is CASSAYSASSSSYNEQFF. The CDR3 region has the DNA TGTGCCAGCAGCGCTTACTCCGCTAGCTCAAGCTCCTACAATGAGCAGTTCTTC. Drawing the rest from reference TRBV9 and TRBJ2-1, the complete variable domain is DSGVTQTPKHLITATGQRVTLRCSPRSGDLSVYWYQQSLDQGLQFLIQYYNGEERAKGNILERFSAQQFPDLHSELNLSSLELGDSALYFCASSAYSASSSSYNEQFFGPGTRLTVL.

This chain links TRBV11-1 with TRBJ2-7; the match to TRBD2 covers 9 bases. The trim removed 5 bases at V and 2 bases at J, leaving 4 bases unmatched. CDR1 and CDR2 from the germline V gene are SGHAT and FQDESV (reference sequence). CDR3 size: 14 residues. This CDR3 is CASSGSGGPYEQYF. CDR3 DNA sequence: TGTGCCAGCAGCGGTAGCGGGGGTCCCTACGAGCAGTACTTC.

This clonotype was seen a handful of times. The chain is built from TRBV5-1 and TRBJ2-5, with 7 bases aligning to TRBD1. V gave up 0 bases and J gave up 1 base; unmatched junction bases: 9. Looked up from germline, CDR1 is SGHRS and CDR2 is YFSETQ. CDR3 length: 17 residues. The CDR3 region has the DNA TGCGCCAGCAGCTTGGCAATAACAGGGGTTTCCCAAGAGACCCAGTACTTC. Translating it yields CASSLAITGVSQETQYF. The whole variable domain, filled in from reference TRBV5-1 and TRBJ2-5, reads KAGVTQTPRYLIKTRGQQVTLSCSPISGHRSVSWYQQTPGQGLQFLFEYFSETQRNKGNFPGRFSGRQFSNSRSEMNVSTLELGDSALYLCASSLAITGVSQETQYFGPGTRLLVL.

This clonotype was seen at least ten times. The chain links TRBV12-3 or TRBV12-4 to TRBJ1-2, with 9 nucleotides matching TRBD1. V shed 7 bases, J shed 2 bases, and the junction held 5 bases outside the gene matches. The CDR3 length is 14 residues. CDR3 loop: CASTSGQGNYGYTF. The CDR3 nucleotides are TGTGCCAGCACCTCGGGACAGGGCAACTATGGCTACACCTTC.

This clonotype has a handful of counts. The rearrangement joins TRBV25-1 to TRBJ2-3, with D perhaps matching TRBD2 (6 bases). The germline CDR1 and CDR2 sequences are MGHDK and SYGVNS. CDR3 size: 15 residues. Trimming left V 5 bases short and J 0 bases short, with 12 bases between. CDR3 amino acids: CASSLGGLSTDTQYF. DNA of the CDR3: TGTGCCAGCAGTTTAGGAGGACTAAGCACAGATACGCAGTATTTT.

CDR3 coding DNA: TGCAGTGCTAGAGATCAGACCGGGATGAGAAACTACGAGCAGTACTTC. This codes for CSARDQTGMRNYEQYF. The rearrangement joins TRBV20-1 to TRBJ2-7; maybe TRBD2 (5 bases). Trimming pared 0 bases from V and 3 bases from J, leaving 18 bases between. The germline CDR1 and CDR2 sequences are DFQATT and SNEGSKA (reference sequence). The CDR3 runs 16 residues.

The V call is TRBV6-5, the J call TRBJ2-3; the match to TRBD1 covers 9 bases. V lost 4 bases, J lost 4 bases, and 9 bases stayed unmatched. Germline loops: CDR1 MNHEY, CDR2 SVGAGI. CDR3 length equals 16 residues. CDR3: CASSSPTGGSADTQYF. In nucleotides, the CDR3 is TGTGCCAGCAGTTCTCCGACAGGGGGAAGCGCAGATACGCAGTATTTT.

The chain couples TRBV6-2 or TRBV6-3 to TRBJ2-7, with 8 bases identical to TRBD1. The CDR3 has 14 amino acids. Per germline, CDR1 MNHEY and CDR2 SVGEGT. The V gene end was trimmed by 7 bases and the J gene end by 2 bases; junction bases not matched to a gene: 7. CDR3 sequence: CASIGTGRTYEQYF. In DNA form, the CDR3 reads TGTGCCAGCATAGGGACAGGTCGTACCTACGAGCAGTACTTC.